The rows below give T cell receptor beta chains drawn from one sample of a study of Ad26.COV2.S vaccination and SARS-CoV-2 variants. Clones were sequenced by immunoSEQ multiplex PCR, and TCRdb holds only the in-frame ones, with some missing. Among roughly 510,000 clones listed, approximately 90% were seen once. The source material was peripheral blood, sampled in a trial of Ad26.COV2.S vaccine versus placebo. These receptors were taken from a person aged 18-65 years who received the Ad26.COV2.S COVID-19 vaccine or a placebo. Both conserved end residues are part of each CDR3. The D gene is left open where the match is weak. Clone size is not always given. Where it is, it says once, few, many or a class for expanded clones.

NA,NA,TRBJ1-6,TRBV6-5,CASSDNQGGGSPLHF,TGTGCCAGCAGCGACAACCAGGGCGGTGGTTCACCCCTCCACTTT
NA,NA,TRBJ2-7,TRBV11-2,CASSFKFRNSYEQYF,TGTGCCAGCAGCTTCAAGTTTCGGAACTCCTACGAGCAGTACTTC
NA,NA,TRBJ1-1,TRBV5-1,CASRGEAQNTEAFF,TGCGCCAGCAGGGGCGAGGCCCAGAACACTGAAGCTTTCTTT
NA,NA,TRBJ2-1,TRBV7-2,CASRKGGGSLGEQFF,TGTGCCAGCCGTAAGGGCGGGGGCTCTCTTGGTGAGCAGTTCTTC
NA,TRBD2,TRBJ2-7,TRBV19,CASKLAPSSYEQYF,TGTGCCAGTAAACTAGCGCCCAGCTCCTACGAGCAGTACTTC
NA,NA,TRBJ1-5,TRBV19,CASSARQDAVGQPQHF,TGTGCCAGTAGTGCTCGACAGGACGCGGTGGGTCAGCCCCAGCATTTT
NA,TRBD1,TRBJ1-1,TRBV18,CASSPGGMNTEAFF,TGTGCCAGCTCTCCAGGGGGCATGAACACTGAAGCTTTCTTT
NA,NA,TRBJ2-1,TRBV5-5,CASSIFPDSYNEQFF,TGTGCCAGCAGCATTTTTCCGGACAGTTACAATGAGCAGTTCTTC
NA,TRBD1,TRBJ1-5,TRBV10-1,CASSSRQGTAPQHF,TGCGCCAGCAGCTCTCGACAGGGGACAGCGCCCCAGCATTTT
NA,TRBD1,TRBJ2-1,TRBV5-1,CASSLFRTGNNEQFF,TGCGCCAGCAGCTTGTTCCGGACAGGCAACAATGAGCAGTTCTTC
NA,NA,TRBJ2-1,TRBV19,CASRGSGSYNEQFF,TGTGCCAGTAGGGGGAGCGGGTCCTACAATGAGCAGTTCTTC
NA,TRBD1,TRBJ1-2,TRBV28,CASRLTGKGYTF,TGTGCCAGCAGGTTGACAGGGAAAGGCTACACCTTC
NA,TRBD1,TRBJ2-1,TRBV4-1,CASSPGQGRSQFF,TGCGCCAGCAGCCCAGGACAGGGAAGGAGTCAGTTCTTC
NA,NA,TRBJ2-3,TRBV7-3,CASSLRLTDTQYF,TGTGCCAGCAGCTTGAGGCTGACAGATACGCAGTATTTT
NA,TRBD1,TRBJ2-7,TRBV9,CASSAALGQGIYEQYF,TGTGCCAGCAGCGCAGCCCTGGGACAGGGGATCTACGAGCAGTACTTC
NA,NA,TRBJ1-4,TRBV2,CASSVGQSNEKLFF,TGTGCCAGCAGTGTCGGGCAGTCTAATGAAAAACTGTTTTTT
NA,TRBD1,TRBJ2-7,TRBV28,CASSFGQGAEQYF,TGTGCCAGCAGTTTCGGACAGGGGGCCGAGCAGTACTTC
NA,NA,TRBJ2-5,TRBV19,CASSRGPPQQETQYF,TGTGCCAGTAGTAGGGGACCTCCCCAGCAAGAGACCCAGTACTTC
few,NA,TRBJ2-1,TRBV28,CASSLAFTEQFF,TGTGCCAGCAGTCTGGCCTTCACTGAGCAGTTCTTC
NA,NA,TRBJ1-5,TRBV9,CASSATGNNNQPQHF,TGTGCCAGCAGCGCTACAGGGAATAACAATCAGCCCCAGCATTTT
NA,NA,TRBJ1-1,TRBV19,CASSMKVAGTEAFF,TGTGCCAGTAGTATGAAGGTTGCGGGCACTGAAGCTTTCTTT
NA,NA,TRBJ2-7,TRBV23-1,CAGRGAGKGEQYF,TGCGCCGGGAGGGGGGCAGGGAAGGGCGAGCAGTACTTC
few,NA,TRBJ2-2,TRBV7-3,CASSPQDTGELFF,TGTGCCAGCAGCCCGCAGGACACCGGGGAGCTGTTTTTT
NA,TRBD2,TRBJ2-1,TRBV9,CASSVGSSGGHNEQFF,TGTGCCAGCAGCGTAGGGTCTAGCGGGGGCCACAATGAGCAGTTCTTC
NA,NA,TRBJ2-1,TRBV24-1,CATSDRHLNHNEQFF,TGTGCCACCAGTGACCGACACTTGAACCACAATGAGCAGTTCTTC
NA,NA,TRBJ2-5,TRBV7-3,CASSLFTFGTQYF,TGTGCCAGCAGCTTATTCACCTTCGGGACCCAGTACTTC
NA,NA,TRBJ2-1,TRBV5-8,CASSSLRGFSSYNEQFF,TGTGCCAGCAGCTCCTTGAGGGGGTTTAGCTCCTACAATGAGCAGTTCTTC
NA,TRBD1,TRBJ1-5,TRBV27,CASSPGTGVVSNQPQHF,TGTGCCAGCAGCCCCGGGACAGGGGTCGTTAGCAATCAGCCCCAGCATTTT
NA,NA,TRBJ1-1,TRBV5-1,CASSRDRPSEAFF,TGCGCCAGCAGCCGAGACCGGCCCTCTGAAGCTTTCTTT
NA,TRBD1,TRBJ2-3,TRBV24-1,CATSDPADRGTDTQYF,TGTGCCACCAGTGACCCCGCTGACAGGGGGACAGATACGCAGTATTTT
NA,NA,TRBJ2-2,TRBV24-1,CATSDYARTNTGELFF,TGTGCCACCAGTGATTACGCCCGTACAAACACCGGGGAGCTGTTTTTT
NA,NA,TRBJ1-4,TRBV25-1,CASSEFGGTNEKLFF,TGTGCCAGCAGTGAATTCGGGGGGACTAATGAAAAACTGTTTTTT
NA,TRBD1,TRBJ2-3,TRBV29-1,CSVGPGGPDTQYF,TGCAGCGTTGGGCCAGGGGGCCCAGATACGCAGTATTTT
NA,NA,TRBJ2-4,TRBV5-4,CASSFGGVVKNIQYF,TGTGCCAGCAGCTTTGGGGGCGTCGTCAAAAACATTCAGTACTTC
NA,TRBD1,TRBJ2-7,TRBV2,CASNPTGLGEQYF,TGTGCCAGCAACCCGACAGGGTTGGGGGAGCAGTACTTC
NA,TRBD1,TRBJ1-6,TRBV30,CAWSVGWQGAADSPLHF,TGTGCCTGGAGTGTAGGCTGGCAGGGGGCGGCGGATTCACCCCTCCACTTT
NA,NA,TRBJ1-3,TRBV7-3,CASSLAAGNTIYF,TGTGCCAGCAGCTTAGCTGCTGGAAACACCATATATTTT
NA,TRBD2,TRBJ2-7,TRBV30,CAWSGANGLVEQYF,TGTGCCTGGAGTGGCGCCAATGGACTAGTAGAGCAGTACTTC
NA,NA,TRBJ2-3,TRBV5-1,CASSRALSTDTQYF,TGCGCCAGCAGCAGGGCTCTTTCCACAGATACGCAGTATTTT
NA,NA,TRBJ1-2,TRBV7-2,CASSLTDLILGGYTF,TGTGCCAGCAGCTTGACAGACCTTATCTTGGGAGGCTACACCTTC
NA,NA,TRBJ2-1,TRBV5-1,CASSQGGWDEQFF,TGCGCCAGCAGCCAGGGAGGTTGGGATGAGCAGTTCTTC
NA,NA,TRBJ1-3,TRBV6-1,CASSEGVRTIYF,TGTGCCAGCAGTGAGGGGGTAAGGACCATATATTTT
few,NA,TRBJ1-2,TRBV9,CASSAGTGNYGYTF,TGTGCCAGCAGCGCTGGGACGGGAAACTATGGCTACACCTTC
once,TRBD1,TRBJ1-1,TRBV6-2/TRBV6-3,CASSRTGKNTEAFF,TGTGCCAGCAGCAGGACAGGGAAGAACACTGAAGCTTTCTTT
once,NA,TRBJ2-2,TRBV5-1,CASREAGALASGELFF,TGCGCCAGCAGGGAGGCGGGCGCATTAGCTTCCGGGGAGCTGTTTTTT
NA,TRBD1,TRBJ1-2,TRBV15,CATSRATGQGYTF,TGTGCCACCAGCAGAGCGACAGGGCAAGGCTACACCTTC
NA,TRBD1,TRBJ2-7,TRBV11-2,CASSLDRGQDEQYF,TGTGCCAGCAGCCTCGACAGGGGGCAGGACGAGCAGTACTTC
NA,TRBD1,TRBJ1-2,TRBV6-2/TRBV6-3,CASSYMAGQGLNTF,TGTGCCAGCAGTTACATGGCCGGACAGGGGCTGAACACCTTC
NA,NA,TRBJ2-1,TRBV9,CASSVAIGSSYNEQFF,TGTGCCAGCAGCGTAGCTATTGGGAGCTCCTACAATGAGCAGTTCTTC
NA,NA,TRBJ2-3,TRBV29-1,CSGLTSPDTQYF,TGCAGCGGGCTTACTAGCCCAGATACGCAGTATTTT
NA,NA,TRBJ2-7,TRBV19,CASSIRGSEQYF,TGTGCCAGTAGTATAAGGGGTAGCGAGCAGTACTTC
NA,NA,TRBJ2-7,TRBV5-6,CASSLDDRSSYEQYF,TGTGCCAGCAGCTTGGACGACAGGAGCTCCTACGAGCAGTACTTC
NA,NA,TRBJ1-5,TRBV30,CAWTDSQNQPQHF,TGTGCCTGGACGGACAGCCAAAATCAGCCCCAGCATTTT